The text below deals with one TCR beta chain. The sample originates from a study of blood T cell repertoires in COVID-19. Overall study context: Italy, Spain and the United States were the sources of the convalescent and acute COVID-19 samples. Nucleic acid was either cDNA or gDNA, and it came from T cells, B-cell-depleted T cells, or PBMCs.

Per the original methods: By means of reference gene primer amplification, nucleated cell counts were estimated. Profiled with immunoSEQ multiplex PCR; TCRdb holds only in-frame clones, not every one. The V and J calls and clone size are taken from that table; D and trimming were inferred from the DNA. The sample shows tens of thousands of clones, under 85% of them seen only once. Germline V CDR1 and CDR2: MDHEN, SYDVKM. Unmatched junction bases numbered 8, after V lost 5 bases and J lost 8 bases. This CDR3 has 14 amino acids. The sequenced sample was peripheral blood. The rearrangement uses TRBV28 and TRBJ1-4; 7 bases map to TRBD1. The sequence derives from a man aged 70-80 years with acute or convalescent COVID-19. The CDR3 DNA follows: TGTGCCAGCAGTAGGACAGGTCAGGCCGAAAAACTGTTTTTT. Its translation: CASSRTGQAEKLFF.